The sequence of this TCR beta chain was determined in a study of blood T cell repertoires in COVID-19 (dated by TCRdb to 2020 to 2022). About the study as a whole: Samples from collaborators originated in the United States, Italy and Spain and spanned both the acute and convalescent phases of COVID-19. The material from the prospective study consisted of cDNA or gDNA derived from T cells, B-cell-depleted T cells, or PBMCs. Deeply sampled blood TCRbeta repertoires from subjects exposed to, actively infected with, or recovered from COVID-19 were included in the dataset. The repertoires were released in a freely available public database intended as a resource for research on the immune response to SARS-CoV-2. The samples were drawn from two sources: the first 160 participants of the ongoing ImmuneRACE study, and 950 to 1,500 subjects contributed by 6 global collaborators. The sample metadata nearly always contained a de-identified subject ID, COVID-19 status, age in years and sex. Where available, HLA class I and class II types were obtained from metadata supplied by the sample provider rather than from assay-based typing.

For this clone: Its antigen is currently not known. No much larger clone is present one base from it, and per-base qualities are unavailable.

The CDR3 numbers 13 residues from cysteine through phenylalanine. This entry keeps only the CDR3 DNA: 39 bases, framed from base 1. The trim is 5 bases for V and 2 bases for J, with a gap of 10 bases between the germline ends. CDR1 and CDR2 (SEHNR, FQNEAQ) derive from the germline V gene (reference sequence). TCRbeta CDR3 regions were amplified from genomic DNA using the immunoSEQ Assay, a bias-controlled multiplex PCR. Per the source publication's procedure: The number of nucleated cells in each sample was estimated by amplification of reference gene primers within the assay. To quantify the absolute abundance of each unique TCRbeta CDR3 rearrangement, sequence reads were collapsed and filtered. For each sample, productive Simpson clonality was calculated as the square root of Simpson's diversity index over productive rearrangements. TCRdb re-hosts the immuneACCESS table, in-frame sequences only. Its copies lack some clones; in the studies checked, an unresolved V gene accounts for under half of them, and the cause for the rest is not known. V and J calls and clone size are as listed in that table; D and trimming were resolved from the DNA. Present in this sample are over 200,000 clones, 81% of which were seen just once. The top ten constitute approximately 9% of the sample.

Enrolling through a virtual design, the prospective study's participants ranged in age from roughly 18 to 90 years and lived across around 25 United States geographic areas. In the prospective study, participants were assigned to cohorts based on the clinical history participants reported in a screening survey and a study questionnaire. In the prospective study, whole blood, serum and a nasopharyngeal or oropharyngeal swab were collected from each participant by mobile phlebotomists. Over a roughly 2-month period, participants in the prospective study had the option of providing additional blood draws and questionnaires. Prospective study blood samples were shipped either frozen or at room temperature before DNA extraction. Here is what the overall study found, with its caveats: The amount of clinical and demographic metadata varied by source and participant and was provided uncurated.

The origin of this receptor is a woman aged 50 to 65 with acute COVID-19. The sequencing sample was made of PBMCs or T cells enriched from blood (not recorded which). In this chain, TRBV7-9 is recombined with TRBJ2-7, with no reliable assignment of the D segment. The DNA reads TGTGCCAGCAGCCCTCCCAGGACCTACGAGCAGTACTTC. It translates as CASSPPRTYEQYF.